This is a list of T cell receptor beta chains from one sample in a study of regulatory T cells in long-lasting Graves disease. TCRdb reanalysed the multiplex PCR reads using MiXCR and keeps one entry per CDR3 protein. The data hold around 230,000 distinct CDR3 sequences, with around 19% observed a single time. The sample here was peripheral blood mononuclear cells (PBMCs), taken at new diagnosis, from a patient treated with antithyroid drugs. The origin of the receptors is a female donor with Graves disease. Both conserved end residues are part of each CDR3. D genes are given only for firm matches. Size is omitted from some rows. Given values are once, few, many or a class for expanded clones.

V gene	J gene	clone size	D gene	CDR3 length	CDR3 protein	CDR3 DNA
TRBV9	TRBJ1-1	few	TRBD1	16	CASSPLGQGWNTEAFF	TGTGCCAGCAGCCCGCTCGGACAGGGGTGGAACACTGAAGCTTTCTTT
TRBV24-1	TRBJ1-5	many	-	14	CATSDPGQNQPQHF	TGTGCCACCAGTGACCCTGGACAGAATCAGCCCCAGCATTTT
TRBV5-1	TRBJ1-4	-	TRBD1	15	CASSLTGQGKEKLFF	TGCGCCAGCAGCTTGACGGGACAGGGAAAGGAAAAACTGTTTTTT
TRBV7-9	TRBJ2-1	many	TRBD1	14	CASSLGTGSNEQFF	TGTGCCAGCAGCTTAGGGACAGGATCGAATGAGCAGTTCTTC
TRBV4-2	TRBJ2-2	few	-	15	CASSQDWGDTGELFF	TGTGCCAGCAGCCAAGATTGGGGAGACACCGGGGAGCTGTTTTTT
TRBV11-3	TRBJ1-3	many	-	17	CASSPGGGAASGNTIYF	TGTGCCAGCAGCCCAGGTGGGGGGGCCGCCTCTGGAAACACCATATATTTT
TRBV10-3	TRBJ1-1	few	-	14	CAISETDGNTEAFF	TGTGCCATCAGTGAAACGGACGGAAACACTGAAGCTTTCTTT
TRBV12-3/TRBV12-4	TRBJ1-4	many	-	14	CASSLSASNEKLFF	TGTGCCAGCAGTTTATCGGCAAGTAATGAAAAACTGTTTTTT
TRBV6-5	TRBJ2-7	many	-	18	CASSYRDSVSTSSFRQYF	TGTGCCAGCAGTTACAGAGATAGTGTCTCTACGAGCAGTTTCAGGCAGTACTTC
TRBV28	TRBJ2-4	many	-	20	CASTPLTQRAPGGAKNIQYF	TGTGCCAGCACCCCCCTGACGCAGCGGGCCCCTGGGGGAGCCAAAAACATTCAGTACTTC
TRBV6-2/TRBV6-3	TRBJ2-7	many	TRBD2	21	CASRGPALQGTSGRAVHEQYF	TGTGCCAGCAGGGGTCCCGCGTTACAGGGGACTAGCGGGAGGGCCGTGCACGAGCAGTACTTC
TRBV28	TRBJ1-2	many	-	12	CASSGADDGYTF	TGTGCCAGCAGTGGAGCGGACGATGGCTACACCTTC
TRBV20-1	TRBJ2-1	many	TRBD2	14	CSASVAGGLNEQFF	TGCAGTGCTTCCGTCGCGGGAGGGCTCAATGAGCAGTTCTTC
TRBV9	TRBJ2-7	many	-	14	CASSVGAFSYEQYF	TGTGCCAGCAGCGTAGGGGCATTCTCCTACGAGCAGTACTTC
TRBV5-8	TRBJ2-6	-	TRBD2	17	CASTIQTSPKGANVLTF	TGTGCCAGCACCATTCAGACTAGCCCAAAAGGGGCCAACGTCCTGACTTTC
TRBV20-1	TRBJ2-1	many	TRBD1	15	CSATVGQGIGSEQFF	TGCAGTGCTACCGTGGGACAGGGGATCGGGAGTGAGCAGTTCTTC
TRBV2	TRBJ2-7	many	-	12	CASSAGPTEQYF	TGTGCCAGCAGCGCGGGCCCCACCGAGCAGTACTTC
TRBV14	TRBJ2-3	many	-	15	CASSPTGPHTDTQYF	TGTGCCAGCAGCCCTACAGGGCCGCACACAGATACGCAGTATTTT
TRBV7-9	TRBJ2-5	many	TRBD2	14	CASSWTSGEETQYF	TGTGCCAGCAGCTGGACTAGCGGTGAAGAGACCCAGTACTTC
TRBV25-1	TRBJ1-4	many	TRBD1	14	CASSDLGQGKKLFF	TGTGCCAGCAGTGACCTCGGACAGGGGAAAAAACTGTTTTTT
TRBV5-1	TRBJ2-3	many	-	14	CASSYSRTQDTQYF	TGCGCCAGCAGCTACTCTAGGACCCAGGATACGCAGTATTTT
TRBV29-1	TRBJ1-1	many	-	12	CSVDPGNTEAFF	TGCAGCGTTGATCCAGGGAACACTGAAGCTTTCTTT
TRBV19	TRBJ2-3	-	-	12	CASSNPADTQYF	TGTGCCAGTAGTAACCCAGCAGATACGCAGTATTTT
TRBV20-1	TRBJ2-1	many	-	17	CSARDRARGGLYNEQFF	TGCAGTGCTAGAGATAGGGCTAGAGGAGGGCTATACAATGAGCAGTTCTTC
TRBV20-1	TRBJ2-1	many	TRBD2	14	CSARKIAGDNEQFF	TGCAGTGCTAGAAAAATAGCGGGAGACAATGAGCAGTTCTTC
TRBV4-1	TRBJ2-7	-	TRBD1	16	CASSHPGQSTSYEQYF	TGCGCCAGCAGCCATCCGGGACAGAGCACCTCCTACGAGCAGTACTTC
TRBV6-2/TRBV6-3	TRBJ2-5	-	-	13	CASSYTSQETQYF	TGTGCCAGCAGTTATACTAGTCAAGAGACCCAGTACTTC
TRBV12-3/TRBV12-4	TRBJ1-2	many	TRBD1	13	CASTRDRAPGYTF	TGTGCCAGCACTCGGGACAGGGCTCCTGGCTACACCTTC
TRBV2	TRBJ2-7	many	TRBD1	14	CASSPGTGNDEQYF	TGTGCCAGCAGTCCCGGGACAGGGAACGACGAGCAGTACTTC
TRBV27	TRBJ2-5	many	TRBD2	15	CASSPSTSGQETQYF	TGTGCCAGCAGTCCCTCTACTAGCGGCCAAGAGACCCAGTACTTC
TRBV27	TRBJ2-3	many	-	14	CASSFWGQGDTQYF	TGTGCCAGCAGTTTTTGGGGGCAAGGAGATACGCAGTATTTT
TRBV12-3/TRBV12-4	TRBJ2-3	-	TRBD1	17	CATYPIFGQGAEDTQYF	TGTGCCACCTATCCCATCTTCGGACAGGGGGCTGAAGATACGCAGTATTTT
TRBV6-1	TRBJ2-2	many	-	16	CASSEHGGSYTGELFF	TGTGCCAGCAGTGAACATGGGGGTTCTTACACCGGGGAGCTGTTTTTT
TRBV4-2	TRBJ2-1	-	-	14	CASSQGPGDNEQFF	TGTGCCAGCAGCCAAGGTCCTGGGGACAATGAGCAGTTCTTC
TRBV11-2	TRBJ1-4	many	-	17	CASSLPTGRDLGEKLFF	TGTGCCAGCAGCTTACCGACGGGGCGGGATTTAGGTGAAAAACTGTTTTTT
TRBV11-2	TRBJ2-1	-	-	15	CASSFGREWYNEQFF	TGTGCCAGCAGCTTTGGACGGGAGTGGTACAATGAGCAGTTCTTC
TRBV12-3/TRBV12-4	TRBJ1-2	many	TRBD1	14	CASSQDRGLNGYTF	TGTGCCAGCAGCCAGGACAGGGGGTTGAATGGCTACACCTTC
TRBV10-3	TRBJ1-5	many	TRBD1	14	CAISESTGYQPQHF	TGTGCCATCAGTGAATCGACAGGGTATCAGCCCCAGCATTTT
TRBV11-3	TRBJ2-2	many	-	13	CASSLSLLGELFF	TGTGCCAGCAGCTTAAGCTTACTCGGGGAGCTGTTTTTT
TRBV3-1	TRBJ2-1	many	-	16	CASSPGLLLVRNEQFF	TGTGCCAGCAGCCCGGGACTCTTGTTAGTACGGAATGAGCAGTTCTTC
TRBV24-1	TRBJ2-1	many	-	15	CATSADGSSYNEQFF	TGTGCCACCAGTGCGGACGGGAGCTCCTACAATGAGCAGTTCTTC
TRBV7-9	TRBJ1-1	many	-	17	CASSGVRSGTMNTEAFF	TGTGCCAGCAGCGGGGTGAGGTCAGGGACCATGAACACTGAAGCTTTCTTT
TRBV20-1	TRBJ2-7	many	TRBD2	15	CSAIDSGKINYEQYF	TGCAGTGCTATTGATAGCGGGAAAATAAACTACGAGCAGTACTTC
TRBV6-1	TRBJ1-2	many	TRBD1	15	CASGSQMTGNYGYTF	TGTGCCAGCGGATCCCAAATGACAGGGAACTATGGCTACACCTTC
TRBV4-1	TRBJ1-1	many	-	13	CASSLQGEGEAFF	TGCGCCAGCAGCCTACAGGGTGAAGGGGAAGCTTTCTTT
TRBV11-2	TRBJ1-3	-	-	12	CASSFGGNTIYF	TGTGCCAGCAGCTTTGGGGGAAACACCATATATTTT
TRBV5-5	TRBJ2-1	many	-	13	CASSLSVERVQFF	TGTGCCAGCAGCTTGTCGGTTGAGAGAGTGCAGTTCTTC
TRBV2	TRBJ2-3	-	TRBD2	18	CASSHPGLAGDPTDTQYF	TGTGCCAGCAGCCATCCTGGACTAGCGGGAGACCCCACAGATACGCAGTATTTT
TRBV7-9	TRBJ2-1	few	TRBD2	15	CASSFARTRYNEQFF	TGTGCCAGCAGCTTTGCCCGGACTAGGTACAATGAGCAGTTCTTC